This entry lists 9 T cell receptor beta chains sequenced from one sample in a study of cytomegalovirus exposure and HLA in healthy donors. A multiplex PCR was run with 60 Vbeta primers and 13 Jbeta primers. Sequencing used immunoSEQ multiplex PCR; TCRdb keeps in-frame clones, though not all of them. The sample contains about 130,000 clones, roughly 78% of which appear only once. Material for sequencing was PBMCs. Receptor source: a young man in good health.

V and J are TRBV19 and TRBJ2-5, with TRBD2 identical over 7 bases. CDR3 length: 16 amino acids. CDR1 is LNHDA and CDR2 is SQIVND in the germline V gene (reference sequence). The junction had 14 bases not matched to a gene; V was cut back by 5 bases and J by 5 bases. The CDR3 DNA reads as TGTGCCAGTAGTCCCCCACCGGGACTCGGGGGGGAGACCCAGTACTTC. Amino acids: CASSPPPGLGGETQYF.

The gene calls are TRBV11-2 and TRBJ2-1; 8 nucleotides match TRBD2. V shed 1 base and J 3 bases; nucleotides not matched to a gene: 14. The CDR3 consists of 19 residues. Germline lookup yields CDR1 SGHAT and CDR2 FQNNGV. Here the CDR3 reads CASSLGLGGAGALYNEQFF. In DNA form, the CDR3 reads TGTGCCAGCAGCTTAGGCCTCGGGGGGGCGGGAGCCCTCTACAATGAGCAGTTCTTC.

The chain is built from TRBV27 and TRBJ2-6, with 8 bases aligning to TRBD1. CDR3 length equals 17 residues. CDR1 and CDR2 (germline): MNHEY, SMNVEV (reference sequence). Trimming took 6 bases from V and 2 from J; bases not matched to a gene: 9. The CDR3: CASSPGQVAPGANVLTF. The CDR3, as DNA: TGTGCCAGCAGCCCGGGACAGGTGGCCCCTGGGGCCAACGTCCTGACTTTC.

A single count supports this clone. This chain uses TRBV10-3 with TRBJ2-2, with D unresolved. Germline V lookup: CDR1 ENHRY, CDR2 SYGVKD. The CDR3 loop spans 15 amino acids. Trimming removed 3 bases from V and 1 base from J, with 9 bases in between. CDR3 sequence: CAISDISLNTGELFF. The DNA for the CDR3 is TGTGCCATCAGTGATATATCACTGAACACCGGGGAGCTGTTTTTT.

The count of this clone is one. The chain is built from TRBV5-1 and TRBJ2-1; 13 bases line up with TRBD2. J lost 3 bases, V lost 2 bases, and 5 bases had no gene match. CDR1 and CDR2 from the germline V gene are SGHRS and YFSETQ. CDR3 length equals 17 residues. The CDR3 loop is CASSLRTSGSLYNEQFF. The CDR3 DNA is TGCGCCAGCAGCTTACGGACTAGCGGGAGTCTCTACAATGAGCAGTTCTTC. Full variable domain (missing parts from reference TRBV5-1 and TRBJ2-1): KAGVTQTPRYLIKTRGQQVTLSCSPISGHRSVSWYQQTPGQGLQFLFEYFSETQRNKGNFPGRFSGRQFSNSRSEMNVSTLELGDSALYLCASSLRTSGSLYNEQFFGPGTRLTVL.

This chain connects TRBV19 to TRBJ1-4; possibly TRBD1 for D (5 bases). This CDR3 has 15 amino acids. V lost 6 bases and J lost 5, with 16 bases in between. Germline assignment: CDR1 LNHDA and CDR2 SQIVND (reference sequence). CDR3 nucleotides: TGTGCCAGTAGGGGTTTGGGGCAGGAGAATGAAAAACTGTTTTTT. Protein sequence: CASRGLGQENEKLFF.

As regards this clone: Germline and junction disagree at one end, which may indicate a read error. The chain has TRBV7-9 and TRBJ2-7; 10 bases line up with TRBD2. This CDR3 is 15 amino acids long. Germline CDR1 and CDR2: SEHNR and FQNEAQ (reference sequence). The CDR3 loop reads CSSSRTSGVPYEQYF. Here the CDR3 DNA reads TGTTCCAGCAGCAGGACTAGCGGCGTCCCCTACGAGCAGTACTTC.

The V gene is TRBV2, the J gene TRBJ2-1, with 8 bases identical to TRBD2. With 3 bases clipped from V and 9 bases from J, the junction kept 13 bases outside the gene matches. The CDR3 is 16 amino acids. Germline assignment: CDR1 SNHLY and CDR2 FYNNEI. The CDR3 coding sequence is TGTGCCAGCAGTGACTTAGCGGGACCCACTCAGGGTGAGCAGTTCTTC. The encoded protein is CASSDLAGPTQGEQFF.

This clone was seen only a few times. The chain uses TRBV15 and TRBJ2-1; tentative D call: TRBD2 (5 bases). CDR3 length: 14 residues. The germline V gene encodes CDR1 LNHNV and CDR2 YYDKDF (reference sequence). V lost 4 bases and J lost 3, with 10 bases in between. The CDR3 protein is CATSTVAFYNEQFF. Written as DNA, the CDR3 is TGTGCCACCAGCACAGTAGCGTTCTACAATGAGCAGTTCTTC.